Below are 26 T cell receptor beta chains sequenced from a single sample in a study of blood T cell repertoires in COVID-19. Sequencing was performed with immunoSEQ multiplex PCR; in TCRdb, only in-frame clones are kept and a portion is missing. Seen here are approximately 260,000 clones, roughly 90% observed once, and the top ten hold roughly 7.8%. Source material: peripheral blood. The source is a man aged 60 to 75 who had recovered from COVID-19.

The chain links TRBV11-2 to TRBJ2-5, with D tentatively TRBD2 (6 bases). The CDR3 loop spans 16 amino acids. V was trimmed by 3 bases and J by 3 bases, leaving 17 bases between them. The germline CDR1 and CDR2 sequences are SGHAT and FQNNGV. The CDR3 region is CASSLMGLFIEETQYF. The CDR3 region has the DNA TGTGCCAGCAGCTTGATGGGACTTTTCATTGAAGAGACCCAGTACTTC.

The chain carries TRBV25-1 and TRBJ1-3, with unresolved D. This CDR3 is 12 amino acids long. The V gene's germline CDR1 is MGHDK and CDR2 SYGVNS. V was cut by 6 bases and J by 3 bases, with 6 bases left in between. CDR3 nucleotides: TGTGCCAGCAGGCGGGGTGGAAACACCATATATTTT. Translated, it gives CASRRGGNTIYF.

J is TRBJ1-5 and V is TRBV7-8; unclear D gene. V lost 4 bases and J lost 5, with 9 bases in between. Looked up from germline, CDR1 is SGHVS and CDR2 is FQNEAQ. The CDR3 has 13 amino acids. DNA of the CDR3: TGTGCCAGCAGCTCAAACATTGATCAGCCCCAGCATTTT. It is translated as CASSSNIDQPQHF.

This clone was recorded once. The gene calls are TRBV10-3 and TRBJ1-1; 10 bases fit TRBD1. Germline V gene sequence: CDR1 ENHRY, CDR2 SYGVKD. CDR3 length equals 12 residues. CDR3 sequence: CVSGTGETEAFF. CDR3 sequence (DNA): TGTGTGTCCGGGACAGGGGAGACTGAAGCTTTCTTT.

The chain is built from TRBV12-1 and TRBJ2-4; the table calls TRBD1, which could not be checked here. TRBV12-1 is listed as a pseudogene. The CDR3 runs 20 residues. The CDR3 loop reads CASSPTGERTSTVAKNIQYF. CDR3 nucleotide sequence: TGTGCCAGCAGCCCTACAGGGGAAAGAACTAGCACGGTAGCCAAAAACATTCAGTACTTC.

This chain links TRBV5-6 with TRBJ1-5, with D uncertain. This CDR3 is built from 17 residues. From germline, CDR1 is SGHDT and CDR2 YYEEEE. V was pared by 0 bases and J by 0 bases, with 13 bases between. The CDR3 region is CASSLERNVLSNQPQHF. For the CDR3, the DNA is TGTGCCAGCAGCTTGGAGCGGAATGTACTTAGCAATCAGCCCCAGCATTTT.

This chain uses TRBV19 with TRBJ1-2; TRBD1 matches 10 bases. The CDR3 totals 16 residues. The V gene's germline CDR1 is LNHDA and CDR2 SQIVND (reference sequence). V lost 6 bases, J lost 2 bases, and 9 bases stayed unmatched. The CDR3 here is CASSLQPGQGNYGYTF. The CDR3 nucleotides are TGTGCCAGTAGCCTACAGCCGGGACAGGGGAACTATGGCTACACCTTC.

The V and J genes are TRBV6-5 and TRBJ2-2; weak D call: TRBD2 (7 bases). With 4 bases removed from V and 4 bases from J, the gap between germline ends came to 16 bases. The CDR3 runs to 16 residues. Germline CDR1 is MNHEY and CDR2 is SVGAGI. Here the CDR3 reads CASSWVGGLSTGELFF. DNA for the CDR3: TGTGCCAGCAGTTGGGTGGGGGGGCTTAGCACCGGGGAGCTGTTTTTT.

The chain links TRBV19 to TRBJ1-1, with TRBD1 as a possible D gene (5 bases). Germline CDR1 reads LNHDA; CDR2 reads SQIVND (reference sequence). The CDR3 runs to 13 residues. Trimming took off 8 bases at V and 0 bases at J, with 10 bases between the two ends. The CDR3 loop is CASGKQVNTEAFF. CDR3 nucleotides: TGTGCCAGTGGTAAACAGGTGAACACTGAAGCTTTCTTT.

This clone was picked up a small number of times. CDR3 DNA sequence: TGTGCCAGCAGTACCGGGACAGGGGGCAACGGACCCCTCCACTTT. Translation: CASSTGTGGNGPLHF. The chain links TRBV28 to TRBJ1-6, with 12 bases identical to TRBD1. V was pared by 5 bases and J by 12 bases, with 8 bases of the junction left unmatched. This CDR3 has 15 residues. CDR1 and CDR2 from the germline V gene are MDHEN and SYDVKM.

This rearrangement joins TRBV5-1 to TRBJ2-1, with 7 bases fitting TRBD2. The germline V gene has CDR1 SGHRS and CDR2 YFSETQ. V gave up 1 base and J gave up 13 bases; unmatched junction bases: 5. CDR3 length: 12 amino acids. The CDR3: CASSLSSGVQFF. CDR3 DNA: TGCGCCAGCAGCTTGTCGAGCGGGGTACAGTTCTTC.

In this sample, this clone turned up once. The rearrangement uses TRBV2 and TRBJ2-7, with no clear D. The CDR3 consists of 13 residues. Trimming pared 3 bases from V and 8 bases from J, leaving 14 bases between. CDR1 is SNHLY, CDR2 FYNNEI, per germline. The CDR3 region is CASSDVGRGQQYV. DNA for the CDR3: TGTGCCAGCAGTGATGTAGGCAGAGGTCAGCAGTACGTC.

J is TRBJ1-1 and V is TRBV5-1; D is undetermined. V was trimmed by 0 bases and J by 1 base, leaving 10 bases between them. CDR1 is SGHRS, CDR2 YFSETQ, per germline. This CDR3 is built from 15 residues. The CDR3 DNA sequence: TGCGCCAGCAGCTTGGAAAGGTCAGGGAACACTGAAGCTTTCTTT. It codes for CASSLERSGNTEAFF.

The rearrangement uses TRBV28 and TRBJ2-3, with TRBD2 identical over 9 bases. The CDR3 is made up of 17 amino acids. Losses at the gene ends were 6 bases for V and 1 base for J; bases not matched to a gene: 11. In germline, CDR1 is MDHEN, CDR2 SYDVKM. CDR3 protein: CASRSALGGGGTDTQYF. The CDR3 region has the DNA TGTGCCAGCAGGTCCGCCCTGGGCGGGGGGGGCACAGATACGCAGTATTTT.

The chain links TRBV19 to TRBJ1-6; 7 bases line up with TRBD1. The CDR3 consists of 14 residues. Trimming cost V 4 bases and J 8 bases; bases outside gene matches: 5. Germline CDR1 LNHDA, CDR2 SQIVND (reference sequence). The CDR3 here is CASSTDREHSPLHF. CDR3 coding DNA: TGTGCCAGTAGTACCGACAGGGAACATTCACCCCTCCACTTT.

V and J are TRBV4-1 and TRBJ2-2, with 8 bases aligning to TRBD1. Trimming took 1 base from V and 2 from J; bases not matched to a gene: 9. The CDR3 contains 18 residues. Germline CDR1 MGHRA, CDR2 YSYEKL. CDR3 in amino acids: CASSQGTGIDPNTGELFF. DNA for the CDR3: TGCGCCAGCAGCCAAGGGACAGGGATTGACCCAAACACCGGGGAGCTGTTTTTT.

A few counts support this clone. The rearrangement joins TRBV10-1 to TRBJ1-3, with TRBD1 as a possible D gene (5 bases). Trimming shortened V by 6 bases and J by 0 bases, and 9 bases separated the two germline ends. Germline values: CDR1 WNHNN, CDR2 SYGVQD (reference sequence). The CDR3 extends over 14 amino acids. CDR3 coding DNA: TGCGCCAGCAGCAGGGCCTCCTCTGGAAACACCATATATTTT. Translated, it gives CASSRASSGNTIYF.

V is TRBV11-1 and J is TRBJ2-2, with D maybe TRBD1 (5 bases). The germline V gene encodes CDR1 SGHAT and CDR2 FQDESV (reference sequence). Deletions cut 2 bases from V and 8 bases from J, with 6 bases between. The CDR3 is 12 residues long. CDR3 nucleotides: TGTGCCAGCAGCTTATCAGGGGGGGAGCTGTTTTTT. Translated, it gives CASSLSGGELFF.

The V gene is TRBV7-9, the J gene TRBJ2-7, with 9 bases matching TRBD1. Trimming cost V 10 bases and J 2 bases; bases outside gene matches: 6. This CDR3 spans 13 amino acids. Germline V gene lookup returns CDR1 SEHNR and CDR2 FQNEAQ (reference sequence). DNA for the CDR3: TGTGCCATCGGGACAGGGATTCCCTACGAGCAGTACGTC. Translation gives CAIGTGIPYEQYV.

The J gene is TRBJ2-7, the V gene TRBV19, with TRBD2 matching over 9 bases. Trimming took 3 bases from V and 6 from J; bases not matched to a gene: 9. The CDR3 contains 15 residues. Germline V CDR1 and CDR2: LNHDA, SQIVND (reference sequence). CDR3 amino acids: CASSIIGGGATEQYF. The DNA for the CDR3 is TGTGCCAGTAGTATTATCGGCGGGGGGGCCACCGAGCAGTACTTC.

The V call is TRBV7-8, the J call TRBJ1-6, with TRBD1 matching over 7 bases. The CDR3 is 16 amino acids. CDR1 and CDR2 (germline): SGHVS, FQNEAQ. V gave up 2 bases and J gave up 5 bases; unmatched junction bases: 6. Written as DNA, the CDR3 is TGTGCCAGCAGCTTATTGCTGGGACAGCATAATTCACCCCTCCACTTT. It codes for CASSLLLGQHNSPLHF.

This chain joins TRBV4-1 and TRBJ2-7; D not certain. The V gene lost 2 bases and the J gene lost 1 base, with 6 bases spanning the gap. Germline lookup yields CDR1 MGHRA and CDR2 YSYEKL. CDR3 length: 13 residues. This CDR3 reads CASSQRLSYEQYF. The DNA of the CDR3 is TGCGCCAGCAGCCAAAGACTTTCCTACGAGCAGTACTTC.

This chain links TRBV18 with TRBJ1-2; 7 nucleotides line up with TRBD1. The CDR3 is 17 residues long. The germline CDR1 and CDR2 sequences are KGHSH and LQKENI. V lost 1 base, J lost 5 bases, and 13 bases stayed unmatched. CDR3 region: CASSPRGTATFGYGYTF. In DNA form, the CDR3 reads TGTGCCAGCTCACCACGAGGGACAGCTACGTTCGGATATGGCTACACCTTC.

The rearrangement uses TRBV29-1 and TRBJ1-2; D possibly corresponds to TRBD1 (6 bases). The CDR3 is made up of 11 amino acids. V was trimmed by 7 bases and J by 4 bases, leaving 10 bases between them. Per germline, CDR1 SQVTM and CDR2 ANQGSEA. This CDR3 reads CSDGQLYGYTF. For the CDR3, the DNA is TGCAGCGACGGACAGCTCTATGGCTACACCTTC.

The CDR3 sequence: CASSPGRTGSNEKLFF. Written as DNA, the CDR3 is TGTGCCAGCAGCCCGGGAAGGACAGGGTCTAATGAAAAACTGTTTTTT. The V and J genes are TRBV7-9 and TRBJ1-4; 8 nucleotides line up with TRBD1. The CDR3 runs to 16 residues. The V and J ends lost 5 bases and 3 bases, in that order; junction bases with no gene match: 8. Germline V gene lookup returns CDR1 SEHNR and CDR2 FQNEAQ (reference sequence).

V usage is TRBV20-1 and J usage is TRBJ2-3; no clear D gene. Per germline, CDR1 DFQATT and CDR2 SNEGSKA (reference sequence). This CDR3 comprises 12 residues. The V gene lost 3 bases and the J gene lost 4 bases, with 8 bases spanning the gap. CDR3 coding DNA: TGCAGTGCTAGTGCTGAGGCAGATACGCAGTATTTT. This gives the protein CSASAEADTQYF.